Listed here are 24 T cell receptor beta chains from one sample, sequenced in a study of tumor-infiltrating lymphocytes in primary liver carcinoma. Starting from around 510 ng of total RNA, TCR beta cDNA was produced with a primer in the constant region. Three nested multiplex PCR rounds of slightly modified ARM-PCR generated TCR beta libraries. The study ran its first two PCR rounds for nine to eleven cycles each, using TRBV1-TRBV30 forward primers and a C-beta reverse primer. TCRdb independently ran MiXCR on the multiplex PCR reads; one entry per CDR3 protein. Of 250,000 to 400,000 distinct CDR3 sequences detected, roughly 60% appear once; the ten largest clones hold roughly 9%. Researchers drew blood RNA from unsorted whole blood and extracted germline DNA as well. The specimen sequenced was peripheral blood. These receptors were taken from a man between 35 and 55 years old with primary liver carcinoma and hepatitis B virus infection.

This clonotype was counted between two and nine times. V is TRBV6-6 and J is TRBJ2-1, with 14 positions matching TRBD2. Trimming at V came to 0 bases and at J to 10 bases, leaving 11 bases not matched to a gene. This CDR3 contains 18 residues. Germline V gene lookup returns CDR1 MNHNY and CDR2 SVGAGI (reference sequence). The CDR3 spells CASSYSNPGLAGVGEQFF. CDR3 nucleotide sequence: TGTGCCAGCAGTTACTCGAACCCGGGACTAGCGGGAGTAGGAGAGCAGTTCTTC.

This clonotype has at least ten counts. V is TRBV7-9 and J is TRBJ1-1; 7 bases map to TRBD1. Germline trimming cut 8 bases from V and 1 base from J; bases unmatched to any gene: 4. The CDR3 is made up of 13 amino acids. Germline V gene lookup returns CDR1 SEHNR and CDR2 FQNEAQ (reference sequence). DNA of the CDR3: TGTGCCAGCTCCCGGACAGGGAACACTGAAGCTTTCTTT. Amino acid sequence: CASSRTGNTEAFF.

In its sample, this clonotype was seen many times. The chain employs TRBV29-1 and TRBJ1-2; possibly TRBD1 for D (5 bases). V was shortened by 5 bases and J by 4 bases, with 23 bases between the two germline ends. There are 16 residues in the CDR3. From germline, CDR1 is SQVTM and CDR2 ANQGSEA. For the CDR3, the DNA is TGCAGCGTTTGGGGGAACCGGACCGGGACGGGCTATGGCTACACCTTC. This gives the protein CSVWGNRTGTGYGYTF.

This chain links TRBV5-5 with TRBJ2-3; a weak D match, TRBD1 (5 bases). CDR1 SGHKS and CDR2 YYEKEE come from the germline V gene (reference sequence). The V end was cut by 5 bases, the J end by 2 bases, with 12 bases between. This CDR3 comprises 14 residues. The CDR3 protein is CASRMTANTDTQYF. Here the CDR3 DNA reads TGTGCCAGCAGAATGACAGCTAACACAGATACGCAGTATTTT.

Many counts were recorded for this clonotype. The CDR3 bases are TGTGCCAGCACTTGGGGAAACTCCTACGAGCAGTACTTC. This translates into CASTWGNSYEQYF. This chain joins TRBV6-1 and TRBJ2-7, with unresolved D. V was trimmed by 7 bases and J by 0 bases, leaving 10 bases between them. The CDR3 has 13 amino acids. Germline V CDR1 and CDR2: MNHNS, SASEGT.

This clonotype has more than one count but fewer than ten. This chain's CDR3 is CASSLGGHEQYF. In nucleotides, the CDR3 is TGCGCCAGCAGCTTGGGGGGCCACGAGCAGTACTTC. The V gene is TRBV5-1, the J gene TRBJ2-7, with D maybe TRBD1 (5 bases). Trimming stripped 0 bases from V and 5 bases from J, with 6 bases between. Germline V lookup: CDR1 SGHRS, CDR2 YFSETQ. The CDR3 spans 12 residues.

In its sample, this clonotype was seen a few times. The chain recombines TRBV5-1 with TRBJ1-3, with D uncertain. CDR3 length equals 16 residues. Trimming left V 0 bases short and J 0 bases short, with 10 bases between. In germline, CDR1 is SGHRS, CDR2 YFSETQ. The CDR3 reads CASSLGNLDSGNTIYF. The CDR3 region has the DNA TGCGCCAGCAGCTTGGGAAACCTAGACTCTGGAAACACCATATATTTT.

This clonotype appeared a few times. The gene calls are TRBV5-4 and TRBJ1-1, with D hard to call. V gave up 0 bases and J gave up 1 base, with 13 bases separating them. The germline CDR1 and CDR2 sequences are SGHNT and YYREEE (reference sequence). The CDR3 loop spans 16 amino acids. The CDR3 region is CASSLAGSAGNTEAFF. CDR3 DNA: TGTGCCAGCAGCTTGGCGGGCAGCGCGGGGAACACTGAAGCTTTCTTT.

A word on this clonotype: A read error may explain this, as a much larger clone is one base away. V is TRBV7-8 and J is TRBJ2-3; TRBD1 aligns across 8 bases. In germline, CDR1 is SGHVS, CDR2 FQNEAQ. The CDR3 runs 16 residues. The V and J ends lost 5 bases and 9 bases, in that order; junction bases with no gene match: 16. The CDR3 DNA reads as TGTGCCAGCAGCCCCCACGGTCGGACAGGGAAAGAAACGCAGTATTTT. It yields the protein CASSPHGRTGKETQYF.

The CDR3 region has the DNA TGTGCCAGCAGCCCTAGGGACTCCTGGAAGTACGAGCAGTACTTC. Translating it yields CASSPRDSWKYEQYF. This sequence joins TRBV11-2 and TRBJ2-7; tentatively, D is TRBD2 (6 bases). V was clipped by 5 bases and J by 4 bases, with 18 bases between them. Germline V gives CDR1 SGHAT, CDR2 FQNNGV. CDR3 length equals 15 residues.

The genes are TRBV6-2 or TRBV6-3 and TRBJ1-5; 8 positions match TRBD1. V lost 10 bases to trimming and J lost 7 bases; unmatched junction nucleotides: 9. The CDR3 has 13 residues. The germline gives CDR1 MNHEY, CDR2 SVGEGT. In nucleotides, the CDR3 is TGTGCCATCACTGACAGGGGTAGCCAGCCCCAGCATTTT. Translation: CAITDRGSQPQHF.

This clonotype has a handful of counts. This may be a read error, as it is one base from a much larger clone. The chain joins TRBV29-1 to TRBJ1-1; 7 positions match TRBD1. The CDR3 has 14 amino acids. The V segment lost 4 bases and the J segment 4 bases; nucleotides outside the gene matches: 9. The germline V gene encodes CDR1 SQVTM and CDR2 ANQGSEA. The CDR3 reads CSVGQGMVGTEAFF. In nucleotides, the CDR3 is TGCAGCGTTGGACAGGGAATGGTCGGCACTGAAGCTTTCTTT. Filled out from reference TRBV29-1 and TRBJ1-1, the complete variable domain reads SAVISQKPSRDICQRGTSLTIQCQVDSQVTMMFWYRQQPGQSLTLIATANQGSEATYESGFVIDKFPISRPNLTFSTLTVSNMSPEDSSIYLCSVGQGMVGTEAFFGQGTRLTVV.

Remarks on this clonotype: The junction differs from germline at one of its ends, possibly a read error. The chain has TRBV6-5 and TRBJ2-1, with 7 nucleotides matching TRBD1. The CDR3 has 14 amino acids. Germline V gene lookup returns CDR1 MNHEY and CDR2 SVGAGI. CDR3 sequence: CASSLQGPYNEQFF. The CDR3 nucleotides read TGTGCTAGCAGTCTACAGGGGCCCTACAATGAGCAGTTCTTC.

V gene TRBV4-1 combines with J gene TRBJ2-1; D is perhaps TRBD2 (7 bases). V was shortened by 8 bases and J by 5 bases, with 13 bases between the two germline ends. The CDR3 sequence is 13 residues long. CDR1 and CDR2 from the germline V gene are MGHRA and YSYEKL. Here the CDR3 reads CASRGGTDNEQFF. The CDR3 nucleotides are TGCGCCAGCCGCGGGGGCACAGACAATGAGCAGTTCTTC.

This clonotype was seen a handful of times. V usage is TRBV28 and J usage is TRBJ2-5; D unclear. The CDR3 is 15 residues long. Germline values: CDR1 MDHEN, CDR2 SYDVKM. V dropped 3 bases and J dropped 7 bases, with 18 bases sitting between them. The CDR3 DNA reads TGTGCCAGCAGTTTGCATGGTCTGGAAACTGGGACCCAGTACTTC. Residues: CASSLHGLETGTQYF.

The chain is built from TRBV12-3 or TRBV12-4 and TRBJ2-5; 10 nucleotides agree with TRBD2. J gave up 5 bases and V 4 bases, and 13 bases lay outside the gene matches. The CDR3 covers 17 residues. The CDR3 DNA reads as TGTGCCAGCAGTTCGTTTCTGGGACTAGCGCGTATGGAGACCCAGTACTTC. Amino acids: CASSSFLGLARMETQYF.

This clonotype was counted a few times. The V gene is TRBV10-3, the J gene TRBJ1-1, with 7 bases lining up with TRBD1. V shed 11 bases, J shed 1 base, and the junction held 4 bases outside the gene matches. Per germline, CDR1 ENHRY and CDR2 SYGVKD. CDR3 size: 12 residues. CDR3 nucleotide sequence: TGTGCCGTCTCAGGGGGGAACACTGAAGCTTTCTTT. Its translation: CAVSGGNTEAFF.

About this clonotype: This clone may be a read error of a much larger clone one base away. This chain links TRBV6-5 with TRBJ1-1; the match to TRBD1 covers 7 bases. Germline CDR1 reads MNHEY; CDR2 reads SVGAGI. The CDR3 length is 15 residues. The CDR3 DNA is TGTGTCAGCAGTTACTCACAGGGGTGGAACACTGAAGCTTTCTTT. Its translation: CVSSYSQGWNTEAFF.

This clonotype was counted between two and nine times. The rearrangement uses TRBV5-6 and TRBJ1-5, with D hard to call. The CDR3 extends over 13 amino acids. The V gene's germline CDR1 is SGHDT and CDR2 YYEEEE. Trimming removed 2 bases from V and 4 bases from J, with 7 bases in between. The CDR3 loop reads CASSLGINQPQHF. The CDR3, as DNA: TGTGCCAGCAGCTTAGGAATTAATCAGCCCCAGCATTTT.

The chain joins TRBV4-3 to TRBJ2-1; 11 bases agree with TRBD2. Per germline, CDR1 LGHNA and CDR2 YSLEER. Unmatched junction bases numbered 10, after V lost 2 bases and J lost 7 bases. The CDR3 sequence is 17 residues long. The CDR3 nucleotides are TGCGCCAGCAGCCAACATATAGCGGGAGGGCCGGGGAATGAGCAGTTCTTC. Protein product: CASSQHIAGGPGNEQFF.

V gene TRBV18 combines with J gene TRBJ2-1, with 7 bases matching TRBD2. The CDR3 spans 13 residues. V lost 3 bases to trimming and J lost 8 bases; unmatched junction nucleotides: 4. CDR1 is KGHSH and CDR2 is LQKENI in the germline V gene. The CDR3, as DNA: TGTGCCAGCTCACCCCCCCGGGGGGATGAGCAGTTCTTC. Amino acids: CASSPPRGDEQFF.

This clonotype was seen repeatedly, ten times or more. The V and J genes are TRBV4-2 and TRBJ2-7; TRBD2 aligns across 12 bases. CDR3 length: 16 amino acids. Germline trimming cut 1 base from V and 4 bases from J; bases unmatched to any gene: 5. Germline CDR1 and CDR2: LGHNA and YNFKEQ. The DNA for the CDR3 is TGTGCCAGCAGCCAAGGATCCACTAGCGGGAGGTACGAGCAGTACTTC. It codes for CASSQGSTSGRYEQYF.

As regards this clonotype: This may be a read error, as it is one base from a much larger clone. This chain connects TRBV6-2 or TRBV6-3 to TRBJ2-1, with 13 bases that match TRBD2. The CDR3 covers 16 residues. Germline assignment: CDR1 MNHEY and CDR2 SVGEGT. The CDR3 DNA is TGTGCCTGCAGTCTCCGGACTAGCGGGAGAGCAAATGAGCAGTTCTTC. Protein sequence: CACSLRTSGRANEQFF.

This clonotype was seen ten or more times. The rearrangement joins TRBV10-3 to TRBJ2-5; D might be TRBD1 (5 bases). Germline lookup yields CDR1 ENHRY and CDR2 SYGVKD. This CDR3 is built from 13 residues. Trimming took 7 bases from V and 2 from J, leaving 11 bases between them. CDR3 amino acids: CAIKDSIQETQYF. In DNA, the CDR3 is TGTGCCATCAAAGACAGTATACAAGAGACCCAGTACTTC.